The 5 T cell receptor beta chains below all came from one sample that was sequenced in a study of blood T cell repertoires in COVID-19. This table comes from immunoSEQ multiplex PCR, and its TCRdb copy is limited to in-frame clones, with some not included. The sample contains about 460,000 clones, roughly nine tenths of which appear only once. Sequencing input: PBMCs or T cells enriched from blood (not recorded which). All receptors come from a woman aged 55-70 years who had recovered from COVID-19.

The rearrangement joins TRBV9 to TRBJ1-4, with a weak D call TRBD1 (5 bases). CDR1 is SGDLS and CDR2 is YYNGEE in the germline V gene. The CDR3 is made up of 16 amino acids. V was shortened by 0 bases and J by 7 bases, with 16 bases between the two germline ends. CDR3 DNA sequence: TGTGCCAGCAGCGTAGGGGAACCAGGGAGGGGTGAAAAACTGTTTTTT. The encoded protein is CASSVGEPGRGEKLFF.

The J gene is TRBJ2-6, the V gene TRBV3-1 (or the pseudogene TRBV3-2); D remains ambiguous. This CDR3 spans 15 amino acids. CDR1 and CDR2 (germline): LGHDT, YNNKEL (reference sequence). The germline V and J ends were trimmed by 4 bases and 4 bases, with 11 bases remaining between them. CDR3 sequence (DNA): TGTGCCAGCAGCCCCCAACATCCAGGGGCCAACGTCCTGACTTTC. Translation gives CASSPQHPGANVLTF.

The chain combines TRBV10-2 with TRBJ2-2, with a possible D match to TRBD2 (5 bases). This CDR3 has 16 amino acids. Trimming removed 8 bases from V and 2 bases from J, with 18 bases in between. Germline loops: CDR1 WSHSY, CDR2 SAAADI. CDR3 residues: CASGGLSALNTGELFF. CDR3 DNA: TGCGCCAGCGGAGGTCTTTCAGCCCTTAACACCGGGGAGCTGTTTTTT.

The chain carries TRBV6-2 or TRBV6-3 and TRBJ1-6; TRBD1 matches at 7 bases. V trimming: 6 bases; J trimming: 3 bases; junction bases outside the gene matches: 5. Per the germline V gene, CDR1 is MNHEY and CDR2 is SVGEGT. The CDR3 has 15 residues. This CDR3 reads CASSDRAGYNSPLHF. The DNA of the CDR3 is TGTGCCAGCAGCGACAGGGCCGGCTATAATTCACCCCTCCACTTT.

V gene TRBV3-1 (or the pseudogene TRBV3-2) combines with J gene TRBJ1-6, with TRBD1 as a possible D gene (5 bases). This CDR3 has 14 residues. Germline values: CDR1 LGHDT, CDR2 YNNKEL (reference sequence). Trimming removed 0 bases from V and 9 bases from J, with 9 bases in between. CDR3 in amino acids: CASSQDQGISPLHF. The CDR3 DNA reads TGTGCCAGCAGCCAAGATCAGGGTATTTCACCCCTCCACTTT.